Listed below are T cell receptor beta chains from one sample, sequenced in a study of blood T cell repertoires in COVID-19. Assay used: immunoSEQ multiplex PCR; TCRdb lists only in-frame clones, some missing. The data hold 150,000 to 200,000 clones, with less than 90% observed a single time. Sequencing used peripheral blood. These receptors originate from a woman in her 70s with acute or convalescent COVID-19. CDR3s include the opening cysteine and the closing phenylalanine or tryptophan. A D gene is named only where the DNA matches it firmly. Expanded clones are given a class, and other clones once, few, many or no size at all.

j_call: TRBJ2-3
clone_size: NA
d_call: NA
v_call: TRBV7-8
cdr3_nt: TGTGCCAGCAGCTTATATGGCGGGACGGTCGCCGATACGCAGTATTTT
cdr3_aa: CASSLYGGTVADTQYF

j_call: TRBJ2-7
clone_size: NA
d_call: TRBD1
v_call: TRBV10-3
cdr3_nt: TGTGCCATCAGGCCGGGACAGGGACCCGAGCAGTACTTC
cdr3_aa: CAIRPGQGPEQYF

j_call: TRBJ2-3
clone_size: NA
d_call: NA
v_call: TRBV29-1
cdr3_nt: TGCAGCGTTGCCGGGACTCTTGGAGATACGCAGTATTTT
cdr3_aa: CSVAGTLGDTQYF

j_call: TRBJ1-3
clone_size: NA
d_call: NA
v_call: TRBV4-3
cdr3_nt: TGCGCCAGCAGCCCAGAGGGGACAAACTCTGGAAACACCATATATTTT
cdr3_aa: CASSPEGTNSGNTIYF

j_call: TRBJ2-7
clone_size: NA
d_call: NA
v_call: TRBV5-5
cdr3_nt: TGTGCCAGCAGGAGGAAACCGGGACAAGACGAGCAGTACTTC
cdr3_aa: CASRRKPGQDEQYF

j_call: TRBJ1-2
clone_size: NA
d_call: NA
v_call: TRBV5-1
cdr3_nt: TGCGCCAGCAGGCCGGGAGCCAGGGAATTTGATGGCTACACCTTC
cdr3_aa: CASRPGAREFDGYTF

j_call: TRBJ1-6
clone_size: NA
d_call: TRBD1
v_call: TRBV7-9
cdr3_nt: TGTGCCAGCAGCCTCCGGGACAGGAATTCACCCCTCCACTTT
cdr3_aa: CASSLRDRNSPLHF

j_call: TRBJ2-7
clone_size: NA
d_call: NA
v_call: TRBV7-2
cdr3_nt: TGTGCCAGCAGCTTTGTAGACTTGGGGCAGCAGTACTTC
cdr3_aa: CASSFVDLGQQYF

j_call: TRBJ1-1
clone_size: once
d_call: TRBD1
v_call: TRBV10-3
cdr3_nt: TGTGCCATCAGTGTCGGACAGGGGGCCTACGCTGAAGCTTTCTTT
cdr3_aa: CAISVGQGAYAEAFF

j_call: TRBJ1-2
clone_size: NA
d_call: NA
v_call: TRBV19
cdr3_nt: TGTGCCAGTAGTCCGAGAAAGTCAAACTATGGCTACACCTTC
cdr3_aa: CASSPRKSNYGYTF

j_call: TRBJ1-5
clone_size: NA
d_call: NA
v_call: TRBV2
cdr3_nt: TGTGCCAGCAGCCCGACGGGGAATAGCAATCAGCCCCAGCATTTT
cdr3_aa: CASSPTGNSNQPQHF

j_call: TRBJ1-4
clone_size: NA
d_call: TRBD1
v_call: TRBV3-1/TRBV3-2
cdr3_nt: TGTGCCAGCAGCCAAGTGACAGGGCCCTACACAACTAATGAAAAACTGTTTTTT
cdr3_aa: CASSQVTGPYTTNEKLFF

j_call: TRBJ1-6
clone_size: once
d_call: TRBD1
v_call: TRBV5-1
cdr3_nt: TGCGCCAGCAGCCAAAATGCGAGACAGGGAAATTCACCCCTCCACTTT
cdr3_aa: CASSQNARQGNSPLHF

j_call: TRBJ2-1
clone_size: NA
d_call: NA
v_call: TRBV11-3
cdr3_nt: TGTGCCAGCAGCTTAGCAGGGGCCAGGGACAATGAGCAGTTCTTC
cdr3_aa: CASSLAGARDNEQFF

j_call: TRBJ2-1
clone_size: NA
d_call: NA
v_call: TRBV9
cdr3_nt: TGTGCCAGCAGCGTAGGGGGCCCGATGAATGAGCAGTTCTTC
cdr3_aa: CASSVGGPMNEQFF

j_call: TRBJ2-1
clone_size: once
d_call: TRBD2
v_call: TRBV7-3
cdr3_nt: TGTGCCAGCAGCTCTTCTAGCGGGTCGTACAATGAGCAGTTCTTC
cdr3_aa: CASSSSSGSYNEQFF

j_call: TRBJ1-1
clone_size: NA
d_call: NA
v_call: TRBV18
cdr3_nt: TGTGCCAGCTCACCACCGTGGGCAGAGCCTCTCGTGACTGAAGCTTTCTTT
cdr3_aa: CASSPPWAEPLVTEAFF

j_call: TRBJ1-4
clone_size: NA
d_call: TRBD1
v_call: TRBV3-1/TRBV3-2
cdr3_nt: TGTGCCAGCAGTCAACAGGGGACGGCTAATGAAAAACTGTTTTTT
cdr3_aa: CASSQQGTANEKLFF

j_call: TRBJ2-5
clone_size: NA
d_call: NA
v_call: TRBV27
cdr3_nt: TGTGCCAGCAGTCCCTCCCAAGAGACCCAGTACTTC
cdr3_aa: CASSPSQETQYF

j_call: TRBJ1-5
clone_size: NA
d_call: NA
v_call: TRBV20-1
cdr3_nt: TGCAGTGCAAGTCCAGGGTACGGTCAGCCCCAGCATTTT
cdr3_aa: CSASPGYGQPQHF